These 25 T cell receptor beta chains came from one sample sequenced in a study. TCRdb fed the 5' RACE reads into MiXCR, producing one record per CDR3 protein. This sample carries 8,500 to 14,000 distinct CDR3 sequences, 40% to 55% of them seen once, and the ten largest clones take 12%. The sample taken for sequencing was tumor-infiltrating naive CD4+ T cells sorted from the breast tumor. The sample's subset: naive CD4+ T cells, CD4+CD45RA+CD25-. The receptors stem from a female donor with breast cancer.

This clonotype was picked up a small number of times. This chain joins TRBV6-2 or TRBV6-3 and TRBJ1-1; 7 bases match TRBD1. The CDR3 has 13 residues. Germline V CDR1 and CDR2: MNHEY, SVGEGT. Trimming cost V 5 bases and J 7 bases; bases outside gene matches: 7. The CDR3 DNA is TGTGCCAGCAGTAACAGGGGATCGGGTGAAGCTTTCTTT. It is translated as CASSNRGSGEAFF.

The V and J genes are TRBV5-1 and TRBJ2-1; 9 nucleotides align to TRBD1. This CDR3 is built from 15 residues. The V segment lost 5 bases and the J segment 8 bases; nucleotides outside the gene matches: 11. CDR1 and CDR2 (germline): SGHRS, YFSETQ. The CDR3 DNA reads TGCGCCAGCAGAAATTCCGGGACAGGGTATCATGAGCAGTTCTTC. Its translation is CASRNSGTGYHEQFF.

This clonotype was counted between two and nine times. The rearrangement uses TRBV27 and TRBJ2-6, with D possibly TRBD1 on 5 matching bases. This CDR3 region has 13 residues. V was pared by 8 bases and J by 3 bases, with 8 bases between. Germline V gene sequence: CDR1 MNHEY, CDR2 SMNVEV (reference sequence). This CDR3 reads CASYRFGANVLTF. The CDR3 DNA reads TGTGCCAGCTACAGGTTTGGGGCCAACGTCCTGACTTTC.

This clonotype was picked up a small number of times. The chain couples TRBV20-1 to TRBJ1-1; D not certain. The length of the CDR3 is 13 residues. V shed 3 bases and J shed 3 bases, with 11 bases lying between them. The germline V gene has CDR1 DFQATT and CDR2 SNEGSKA (reference sequence). This CDR3 is CSASGWGYTEAFF. The DNA of the CDR3 is TGCAGTGCTAGTGGTTGGGGTTACACTGAAGCTTTCTTT.

This clonotype showed up just a few times. The rearrangement joins TRBV28 to TRBJ2-3; 9 bases line up with TRBD2. This CDR3 spans 18 amino acids. Trimming removed 4 bases from V and 1 base from J; junction bases left unmatched: 12. Germline CDR1 is MDHEN and CDR2 is SYDVKM. The CDR3, as DNA: TGTGCCAGCAGTTGGGGGATAGCGGGAGTTCGGGGCACAGATACGCAGTATTTT. Amino acids: CASSWGIAGVRGTDTQYF.

The V gene is TRBV29-1, the J gene TRBJ2-3; tentatively, D is TRBD2 (6 bases). This CDR3 comprises 10 residues. V lost 5 bases and J lost 9, with 9 bases in between. The germline V gene encodes CDR1 SQVTM and CDR2 ANQGSEA. This chain's CDR3 is CSVLRGTQYF. The CDR3 region has the DNA TGCAGCGTTTTGCGGGGCACGCAGTATTTT.

The rearrangement uses TRBV6-2 or TRBV6-3 and TRBJ2-5; TRBD2 might be the D (6 bases). Germline CDR1 is MNHEY and CDR2 is SVGEGT. V was clipped by 10 bases and J by 1 base, with 13 bases between them. The length of the CDR3 is 13 residues. The CDR3 DNA is TGTGCCAACGGGAGAGACAGCCAAGAGACCCAGTACTTC. Translation gives CANGRDSQETQYF.

CDR3 region: CASSSGGTNQETQYF. The CDR3 DNA sequence: TGTGCCAGCAGTTCTGGAGGGACTAACCAAGAGACCCAGTACTTC. The chain employs TRBV6-2 or TRBV6-3 and TRBJ2-5; TRBD2 aligns across 7 bases. CDR3 length equals 15 residues. The J segment lost 0 bases and the V segment lost 4 bases, leaving 5 bases of the junction unmatched. The germline V gene has CDR1 MNHEY and CDR2 SVGEGT.

In regard to this clonotype: One end of the junction fails to match germline, which may point to a read error. This chain joins TRBV12-3 or TRBV12-4 and TRBJ2-7; the D call may be TRBD1 or TRBD2 (5 bases each). The CDR3 covers 13 residues. In DNA form, the CDR3 reads TGTGCCAGCAGTGCCTCGGGGCCCGCCGAGAAACGTTTC. Translated, it gives CASSASGPAEKRF.

The genes are TRBV6-6 and TRBJ2-2; the D gene is possibly TRBD1 (6 bases). Deletions cut 9 bases from V and 6 bases from J, with 17 bases between. The CDR3 covers 14 residues. The germline gives CDR1 MNHNY, CDR2 SVGAGI (reference sequence). CDR3 in DNA: TGTGCCAGTTCCTGGGACATAAACCCCGGGGAGCTGTTTTTT. This encodes CASSWDINPGELFF.

This chain uses TRBV29-1 with TRBJ1-5, with 8 bases lining up with TRBD1. From germline, CDR1 is SQVTM and CDR2 ANQGSEA. This CDR3 is 13 amino acids long. V trimming: 4 bases; J trimming: 8 bases; junction bases outside the gene matches: 7. CDR3 sequence reads: CSVVTGVGEPQHF. CDR3 bases: TGCAGCGTTGTGACAGGGGTTGGTGAGCCCCAGCATTTT.

This sequence joins TRBV5-1 and TRBJ1-1, with 8 bases matching TRBD1. The CDR3 is made up of 16 amino acids. Germline-derived CDR1 and CDR2 are SGHRS and YFSETQ. V lost 4 bases, J lost 3 bases, and 11 bases stayed unmatched. Here the CDR3 reads CASSPGTGGLYTEAFF. The CDR3 nucleotides are TGCGCCAGCAGCCCGGGGACAGGCGGTTTGTACACTGAAGCTTTCTTT.

The chain joins TRBV5-1 to TRBJ2-3; no firm D call. This CDR3 comprises 15 residues. V gave up 2 bases and J gave up 5 bases, with 15 bases separating them. The V gene's germline CDR1 is SGHRS and CDR2 YFSETQ. Here the CDR3 reads CASSFRAGSRDTQYF. DNA for the CDR3: TGCGCCAGCAGCTTTCGTGCAGGATCCCGAGATACGCAGTATTTT. Combining the CDR3 with reference TRBV5-1 and TRBJ2-3 gives the whole variable domain KAGVTQTPRYLIKTRGQQVTLSCSPISGHRSVSWYQQTPGQGLQFLFEYFSETQRNKGNFPGRFSGRQFSNSRSEMNVSTLELGDSALYLCASSFRAGSRDTQYFGPGTRLTVL.

CDR3 DNA sequence: TGTGCCAGCAGAGGGGGAATAGCGGGCGAGCAGTACGTC. Protein product: CASRGGIAGEQYV. This rearrangement joins TRBV12-3 or TRBV12-4 to TRBJ2-7, with D perhaps TRBD2 (7 bases). The V gene lost 6 bases and the J gene lost 6 bases, with 15 bases spanning the gap. This CDR3 has 13 residues.

This clonotype was observed a handful of times. The chain has TRBV20-1 and TRBJ1-2; possibly TRBD1 for D (5 bases). Germline-derived CDR1 and CDR2 are DFQATT and SNEGSKA (reference sequence). CDR3 size: 12 residues. Trimming stripped 4 bases from V and 2 bases from J, with 8 bases between. The CDR3 DNA sequence: TGCAGTGCTACGGCAGGGAACTATGGCTACACCTTC. It is translated as CSATAGNYGYTF.

This chain joins TRBV12-3 or TRBV12-4 and TRBJ1-5; weak D call: TRBD1 (5 bases). Trimming took 5 bases from V and 4 from J, leaving 12 bases between them. This CDR3 has 14 residues. CDR3 sequence reads: CASSPTGGNQPQHF. CDR3 DNA sequence: TGTGCCAGCAGTCCCACGGGGGGGAATCAGCCCCAGCATTTT.

The chain uses TRBV6-4 and TRBJ2-1, with TRBD2 identical over 8 bases. The CDR3 runs 14 residues. Trimming removed 4 bases from V and 9 bases from J; junction bases left unmatched: 8. Germline values: CDR1 MRHNA, CDR2 SNTAGT. The DNA for the CDR3 is TGTGCCAGCAGTGCTTTGCGGGAGGTCTCTGAGCAGTTCTTC. Its protein product is CASSALREVSEQFF.

The CDR3 coding sequence is TGTGCCAGCAGCCCTACCGCGAACACTGAAGCTTTCTTT. Its protein product is CASSPTANTEAFF. The V and J genes are TRBV12-3 or TRBV12-4 and TRBJ1-1; D call uncertain. V was pared by 6 bases and J by 1 base, with 9 bases between. CDR3 size: 13 residues.

The chain joins TRBV6-5 to TRBJ2-4, with D tentatively TRBD1 (5 bases). The CDR3 consists of 12 residues. Trimming pared 8 bases from V and 3 bases from J, leaving 8 bases between. Germline CDR1 and CDR2: MNHEY and SVGAGI. The CDR3 reads CASGRVKNIQYF. In DNA form, the CDR3 reads TGTGCCAGCGGCAGGGTCAAAAACATTCAGTACTTC.

This clonotype was seen a handful of times. The chain uses TRBV5-1 and TRBJ1-2, with D hard to call. Germline CDR1 reads SGHRS; CDR2 reads YFSETQ. This CDR3 has 13 amino acids. With 1 base removed from V and 5 bases from J, the gap between germline ends came to 9 bases. The CDR3 spells CASSLYLGYGYTF. CDR3 DNA: TGCGCCAGCAGCTTGTACTTGGGGTATGGCTACACCTTC.

The V gene is TRBV6-5, the J gene TRBJ1-4; 8 bases match TRBD1. The CDR3 loop spans 16 amino acids. V dropped 6 bases and J dropped 5; count of bases not matched to a gene: 11. CDR1 and CDR2 from the germline V gene are MNHEY and SVGAGI. CDR3 sequence: CASRVSGQGLNEKLFF. The CDR3 DNA reads TGTGCCAGCAGAGTATCTGGACAGGGCCTGAATGAAAAACTGTTTTTT.

This chain joins TRBV7-2 and TRBJ2-1; D is ambiguous. The CDR3 spans 13 residues. Germline values: CDR1 SGHTA, CDR2 FQGNSA. V dropped 6 bases and J dropped 6 bases, with 12 bases sitting between them. The CDR3 DNA is TGTGCCAGCAGTCTTAAAAACTTCAATGAGCAGTTCTTC. Its translation: CASSLKNFNEQFF.

This clonotype was found a few times. The rearrangement links TRBV5-1 to TRBJ2-5; 7 nucleotides align to TRBD2. CDR1 and CDR2 (germline): SGHRS, YFSETQ. The CDR3 has 13 amino acids. Trimming took 3 bases from V and 5 from J; bases not matched to a gene: 4. The CDR3 is CASSSSGGETQYF. For the CDR3, the DNA is TGCGCCAGCAGCTCCTCCGGGGGGGAGACCCAGTACTTC.

This clonotype has just one count. The V call is TRBV5-1, the J call TRBJ1-4; D gene unclear. Germline V gene sequence: CDR1 SGHRS, CDR2 YFSETQ. CDR3 size: 16 residues. Trimming removed 4 bases from V and 0 bases from J, with 13 bases in between. Here the CDR3 reads CASSPLAGATNEKLFF. The CDR3 DNA reads TGCGCCAGCAGCCCCCTCGCCGGTGCAACTAATGAAAAACTGTTTTTT. Drawing the rest from reference TRBV5-1 and TRBJ1-4, the complete variable domain is KAGVTQTPRYLIKTRGQQVTLSCSPISGHRSVSWYQQTPGQGLQFLFEYFSETQRNKGNFPGRFSGRQFSNSRSEMNVSTLELGDSALYLCASSPLAGATNEKLFFGSGTQLSVL.

This clonotype was seen more than once but under ten times. The chain carries TRBV20-1 and TRBJ2-3, with TRBD1 as a possible D gene (6 bases). CDR1 is DFQATT and CDR2 is SNEGSKA in the germline V gene (reference sequence). Deletions cut 4 bases from V and 4 bases from J, with 9 bases between. This CDR3 contains 12 residues. CDR3 residues: CSANPGADTQYF. The CDR3 nucleotides read TGCAGTGCTAACCCAGGGGCAGATACGCAGTATTTT.